A single sample gave rise to the 13 T cell receptor beta chains below, sequenced in a study of cytomegalovirus exposure and HLA in healthy donors. 60 Vbeta and 13 Jbeta primers were used in PCR. The assay was immunoSEQ multiplex PCR, and TCRdb's table has in-frame clones only and misses some. The sample lists fewer than 70,000 clones; around 80% were seen once. Sample: PBMCs. The receptor source for this set is a woman in her forties in good health and CMV-seronegative.

This chain uses TRBV7-2 with TRBJ1-1; the D gene is possibly TRBD1 (5 bases). This CDR3 has 14 residues. The germline V gene encodes CDR1 SGHTA and CDR2 FQGNSA. V was shortened by 5 bases and J by 5 bases, with 15 bases between the two germline ends. The CDR3 loop is CASSPLGGPTEAFF. CDR3 coding DNA: TGTGCCAGCAGCCCTCTCGGGGGACCGACTGAAGCTTTCTTT.

The chain employs TRBV28 and TRBJ1-5; no clear D gene. Germline V gives CDR1 MDHEN, CDR2 SYDVKM. V was shortened by 5 bases and J by 1 base, with 12 bases between the two germline ends. CDR3 length: 15 residues. CDR3: CASSPSLGSNQPQHF. The DNA of the CDR3 is TGTGCCAGCAGTCCCAGTCTCGGGAGCAATCAGCCCCAGCATTTT. The whole variable domain, filled in from reference TRBV28 and TRBJ1-5, reads DVKVTQSSRYLVKRTGEKVFLECVQDMDHENMFWYRQDPGLGLRLIYFSYDVKMKEKGDIPEGYSVSREKKERFSLILESASTNQTSMYLCASSPSLGSNQPQHFGDGTRLSIL.

This chain links TRBV28 with TRBJ2-7, with D perhaps TRBD2 (6 bases). The germline V gene encodes CDR1 MDHEN and CDR2 SYDVKM. Trimming left V 8 bases short and J 3 bases short, with 14 bases between. The CDR3 has 13 residues. CDR3 nucleotides: TGTGCCAGCGACACCGGGAGCGGCTACGAGCAGTACTTC. Translated, it gives CASDTGSGYEQYF.

This clone was seen more than once but under ten times. The rearrangement links TRBV6-5 to TRBJ2-6; no reliable D call. CDR3 length equals 14 residues. Germline lookup yields CDR1 MNHEY and CDR2 SVGAGI. Trimming stripped 0 bases from V and 4 bases from J, with 4 bases between. The CDR3 DNA reads TGTGCCAGCAGTTACTCACAGGGGGCCAACGTCCTGACTTTC. This encodes CASSYSQGANVLTF.

The V call is TRBV2, the J call TRBJ2-7, with D maybe TRBD1 (5 bases). The length of the CDR3 is 14 residues. The V gene lost 5 bases and the J gene lost 0 bases, with 11 bases spanning the gap. Germline lookup yields CDR1 SNHLY and CDR2 FYNNEI. CDR3 sequence reads: CASSKQVPSYEQYF. DNA of the CDR3: TGTGCCAGCAGTAAACAGGTACCCTCCTACGAGCAGTACTTC. Combining the CDR3 with reference TRBV2 and TRBJ2-7 gives the whole variable domain EPEVTQTPSHQVTQMGQEVILRCVPISNHLYFYWYRQILGQKVEFLVSFYNNEISEKSEIFDDQFSVERPDGSNFTLKIRSTKLEDSAMYFCASSKQVPSYEQYFGPGTRLTVT.

This clone came up once. The chain is built from TRBV10-1 and TRBJ2-2, with 15 bases lining up with TRBD2. This CDR3 has 17 residues. The V gene end was trimmed by 5 bases and the J gene end by 2 bases; junction bases not matched to a gene: 3. Germline CDR1 WNHNN, CDR2 SYGVQD (reference sequence). As DNA, the CDR3 is TGCGCCAGCAGTCGGACTAGCGGGAGGGATAACACCGGGGAGCTGTTTTTT. It translates to CASSRTSGRDNTGELFF.

The chain is built from TRBV21-1 and TRBJ1-1; the table's TRBD1 call for D was not verified on the DNA. TRBV21-1 is termed a pseudogene. The CDR3 is 14 amino acids. The DNA of the CDR3 is TGTGCCAGCGGATGGACAGGGATGAACACTGAAGCTTTCTTT. Its protein is CASGWTGMNTEAFF.

The V and J genes are TRBV7-2 and TRBJ1-6; possibly TRBD1 for D (6 bases). Germline V gene data show CDR1 as SGHTA and CDR2 as FQGNSA. V was trimmed by 5 bases and J by 11 bases, leaving 19 bases between them. The CDR3 sequence is 15 residues long. The CDR3 is CASSPAQGVRTPLHF. DNA for the CDR3: TGTGCCAGCAGCCCAGCACAGGGCGTAAGGACACCCCTCCACTTT.

This clone was observed a single time. This chain uses TRBV6-5 with TRBJ1-1, with D hard to call. V lost 7 bases to trimming and J lost 5 bases, with 17 bases between them. The CDR3 extends over 14 amino acids. Germline loops: CDR1 MNHEY, CDR2 SVGAGI. The CDR3 region is CASTSRWAGTEAFF. In DNA form, the CDR3 reads TGTGCCAGCACCTCACGGTGGGCCGGAACTGAAGCTTTCTTT.

In this sample, this clone turned up a few times. This chain joins TRBV15 and TRBJ1-2; 7 bases align to TRBD1. The V gene end was trimmed by 2 bases and the J gene end by 8 bases; junction bases not matched to a gene: 8. Germline CDR1 and CDR2: LNHNV and YYDKDF (reference sequence). There are 14 residues in the CDR3. In DNA form, the CDR3 reads TGTGCCACCAGCAGAAATGACAGGGCTGGCGGCTACACCTTC. Translating gives CATSRNDRAGGYTF. Combining the CDR3 with reference TRBV15 and TRBJ1-2 gives the whole variable domain DAMVIQNPRYQVTQFGKPVTLSCSQTLNHNVMYWYQQKSSQAPKLLFHYYDKDFNNEADTPDNFQSRRPNTSFCFLDIRSPGLGDTAMYLCATSRNDRAGGYTFGSGTRLTVV.

The chain couples TRBV7-2 to TRBJ1-5; maybe TRBD1 (5 bases). Germline V gene sequence: CDR1 SGHTA, CDR2 FQGNSA. CDR3 length: 15 residues. V was clipped by 2 bases and J by 3 bases, with 11 bases between them. The chain's CDR3 is CASSLHWGDNQPQHF. CDR3 nucleotide sequence: TGTGCCAGCAGCTTACACTGGGGGGACAATCAGCCCCAGCATTTT.

This chain joins TRBV7-9 and TRBJ1-1; 10 bases fit TRBD1. In germline, CDR1 is SEHNR, CDR2 FQNEAQ (reference sequence). The V and J ends lost 5 bases and 7 bases, in that order; junction bases with no gene match: 4. The CDR3 is made up of 13 amino acids. The CDR3 reads CASSQGQGNEAFF. CDR3 in DNA: TGTGCCAGCAGCCAGGGACAGGGGAATGAAGCTTTCTTT.

V usage is TRBV9 and J usage is TRBJ2-3, with 9 bases that match TRBD2. The V and J ends lost 4 bases and 2 bases, in that order; junction bases with no gene match: 11. The CDR3 has 17 residues. Germline V lookup: CDR1 SGDLS, CDR2 YYNGEE. DNA of the CDR3: TGTGCCAGCAGCCTTAGCGGGAGAGGGGGCCTCACAGATACGCAGTATTTT. Translation gives CASSLSGRGGLTDTQYF.